The next 16 T cell receptor beta chains were all read from a single sample in a study (dated by TCRdb to between 2014 and 2017). The receptor library was made with multiplex PCR. The sequencing machine was an Ion Torrent PGM. Adaptor-ligated barcode primers were used to amplify TRBV12-4/TRBJ1-2 clonotypes in the roughly 25-patient analysis. TCRdb passed the public sequencing reads through fastp at Q25 and MiXCR, retaining productive beta sequences. Rows are unified per CDR3 protein, each entry keeping the most common DNA and genes. Counted in this sample were just under 1,100 distinct CDR3 sequences; about 7% of them appeared once. The ten largest clones take up 15% to 19% of the sample. What was sequenced was memory CD4+ T cells sorted from blood. This sample's cell subset or site label indicates: memory CD4+ T cells, CD4+CD45RO+CD25-. Every receptor here comes from a female donor with breast cancer.

This sequence joins TRBV12-3 or TRBV12-4 and TRBJ1-2; unclear D gene. V lost 4 bases and J lost 8, with 17 bases in between. The CDR3 consists of 14 residues. The chain's CDR3 is CASSSAYASLGYTF. The CDR3 DNA sequence: TGTGCCAGCAGTTCTGCTTACGCCTCCCTGGGCTACACCTTC.

Sample share makes this clonotype large (0.1 to 1%). The CDR3 nucleotides are TGTGCCAGCAGTTTATTGGCCGGCTACACCTTC. This translates into CASSLLAGYTF. The V gene is TRBV12-3 or TRBV12-4, the J gene TRBJ1-2; no reliable D call. The V and J ends lost 2 bases and 8 bases respectively, with 6 bases between them. CDR3 length: 11 amino acids.

This clonotype is medium-sized in the sample. This chain links TRBV12-3 or TRBV12-4 with TRBJ1-2, with D unresolved. CDR3 length equals 13 residues. V was cut by 4 bases and J by 6 bases, with 12 bases left in between. The CDR3 protein is CASSSSGSDGYTF. The CDR3 nucleotides read TGTGCCAGCAGTTCATCTGGATCCGATGGCTACACCTTC.

This clonotype was seen a handful of times. V usage is TRBV12-3 or TRBV12-4 and J usage is TRBJ1-2, with D perhaps matching TRBD1 (5 bases). The ends were cut back, 8 bases at V and 9 bases at J, with 22 bases in the middle. There are 14 residues in the CDR3. CDR3 DNA sequence: TGTGCCAGCTCTCGGGGACCGAGCCTACCATGCTACACCTTC. Amino acids: CASSRGPSLPCYTF.

By proportion, this clonotype is medium-sized. As DNA, the CDR3 is TGTGCCAGCAGGGGACAGGGAGCATATGGCTACACCTTC. Translation: CASRGQGAYGYTF. V gene TRBV12-3 or TRBV12-4 combines with J gene TRBJ1-2, with TRBD1 identical over 9 bases. Trimming took 6 bases from V and 5 from J; bases not matched to a gene: 4. This CDR3 is 13 amino acids long.

This clonotype is labeled medium-sized (0.01 to 0.1%). CDR3 sequence (DNA): TGTGCCAGCAGTTTATGGGGACAGGGAATTCGGGGCTACACCTTC. Encoded protein: CASSLWGQGIRGYTF. The rearrangement links TRBV12-3 or TRBV12-4 to TRBJ1-2, with TRBD1 matching over 9 bases. V was pared by 2 bases and J by 8 bases, with 9 bases of the junction left unmatched. The CDR3 is made up of 15 amino acids.

This clonotype qualifies as medium-sized. This chain connects TRBV12-3 or TRBV12-4 to TRBJ1-2; D unclear. This CDR3 spans 16 amino acids. V was pared by 6 bases and J by 5 bases, with 22 bases between. DNA of the CDR3: TGTGCCAGCAGCTCAAATCCGTCACGGATTCGTTATGGCTACACCTTC. It is translated as CASSSNPSRIRYGYTF.

This clonotype counts as medium-sized. The chain employs TRBV12-3 or TRBV12-4 and TRBJ1-2; no firm D call. Trimming stripped 8 bases from V and 2 bases from J, with 15 bases between. The CDR3 covers 14 residues. The CDR3 nucleotides read TGTGCCAGCGGCCGGACGTCAGCAAACTATGGCTACACCTTC. It codes for CASGRTSANYGYTF.

This clonotype counts as large (0.1 to 1%). The chain recombines TRBV12-3 or TRBV12-4 with TRBJ1-2; D is undetermined. This CDR3 has 16 amino acids. V dropped 3 bases and J dropped 5 bases, with 19 bases sitting between them. The DNA for the CDR3 is TGTGCCAGCAGTTTTGGACGGACCACGTTAACATATGGCTACACCTTC. Translation: CASSFGRTTLTYGYTF.

The chain links TRBV12-3 or TRBV12-4 to TRBJ1-2; D call uncertain. Trimming removed 3 bases from V and 9 bases from J, with 11 bases in between. This CDR3 contains 12 residues. The CDR3 nucleotides read TGTGCCAGCAGTTTGTCCCATGGGAGCTACACCTTC. It encodes CASSLSHGSYTF.

In this sample, this clonotype is large (0.1 to 1%). The chain's CDR3 is CASSGIIREDYTF. As DNA, the CDR3 is TGTGCCAGCAGTGGAATTATCAGGGAGGACTACACCTTC. V and J are TRBV12-3 or TRBV12-4 and TRBJ1-2, with D possibly being TRBD1 (5 bases). This CDR3 has 13 residues. V gave up 5 bases and J gave up 10 bases, with 17 bases separating them.

Judged by abundance, this clonotype is medium-sized (0.01 to 0.1%). This chain joins TRBV12-3 or TRBV12-4 and TRBJ1-2, with 8 bases fitting TRBD1. This CDR3 contains 15 residues. V was clipped by 3 bases and J by 7 bases; unmatched bases: 10. CDR3 region: CASSLVLDRDPGYTF. CDR3 sequence (DNA): TGTGCCAGCAGTTTGGTCCTGGACAGGGATCCTGGCTACACCTTC.

By sample fraction, this clonotype is medium-sized (0.01 to 0.1%). The conserved final phenylalanine or tryptophan is absent from the CDR3, which likely points to a read error. The DNA is omitted, as the CDR3 cannot be located on it reliably, and the CDR3 follows TCRdb's listing. The chain uses TRBV12-3 or TRBV12-4 and TRBJ1-2. Inclusive of both ends, the CDR3 amounts to 13 amino acids. CDR3 loop: CASSLAHLGRTSV.

In its sample, this clonotype is large. This rearrangement joins TRBV12-3 or TRBV12-4 to TRBJ1-2; D remains unclear. This CDR3 region has 14 residues. V shed 5 bases and J shed 6 bases, with 16 bases lying between them. In nucleotides, the CDR3 is TGTGCCAGCAGTACCTGGGGTGTACCTCATGGCTACACCTTC. Protein product: CASSTWGVPHGYTF.

This clonotype is classed as medium-sized. The chain couples TRBV12-3 or TRBV12-4 to TRBJ1-2, with D perhaps TRBD1 (5 bases). Deletions cut 7 bases from V and 3 bases from J, with 15 bases between. The CDR3 loop spans 14 amino acids. The CDR3, as DNA: TGTGCCAGCAACCGCTCGGGGCGCGACTATGGCTACACCTTC. Translated, it gives CASNRSGRDYGYTF.

This clonotype is termed medium-sized (0.01 to 0.1%). The chain couples TRBV12-3 or TRBV12-4 to TRBJ1-2, with 8 bases fitting TRBD1. The CDR3 loop spans 13 amino acids. The trim removed 6 bases at V and 4 bases at J, leaving 4 bases unmatched. Written as DNA, the CDR3 is TGTGCCAGCAGATATGGACAGGGCTATGGCTACACCTTC. It yields the protein CASRYGQGYGYTF.